This T cell receptor (beta chain) derives from a study of blood T cells in healthy people across ages. Turning to the study itself: Through template switching, about one barcoded beta molecule was captured per two T cells, as measured in model experiments.

Those donating, healthy Caucasian individuals from Russia, were aged roughly 6 to 95. With respect to this clonotype: The antigen is unknown.

Through a sample-barcoded 5' primer and a J-beta primer mix, a second PCR was run for about 7 to 12 cycles. A 12-random-nucleotide template-switch adaptor tagged each cDNA molecule. MiXCR, run by TCRdb on the 5' RACE reads, gives a single entry per CDR3 protein. Of fewer than 700,000 distinct CDR3 sequences in the sample, around 38% were seen once. General study points: In long-lived donors, naive CD4+ cell counts and diversity exceeded those of aged donors.

V lost 2 bases and J 5 bases, leaving 14 bases between the germline ends. The CDR3 extends over 15 amino acids. Germline assignment: CDR1 MNHEY and CDR2 SVGEGT. Material for sequencing was blood. The sequence was collected from a man older than 75 in good health. The rearrangement links TRBV6-2 or TRBV6-3 to TRBJ2-3, with D uncertain. The CDR3 here is CASSYGGARRDTQYF. Here the CDR3 DNA reads TGTGCCAGCAGTTACGGTGGTGCGAGGAGAGATACGCAGTATTTT.